The text below deals with one T cell receptor beta chain. Antigen: not known. TCRB transcripts that were expressed got sequenced, as all of the isolated RNA had been reverse transcribed. Measured with immunoSEQ multiplex PCR; TCRdb has only the in-frame clones, and not every one. The table lists around 150,000 clones, 63% of them singletons. The sample originates from a study of beta chain features in type 1 diabetes. Whole-study findings and limits: All four CD4+ subsets from Type 1 diabetes patients carried moderately but significantly shorter TCRB CDR3s.

The CDR3 covers 14 residues. Germline lookup yields CDR1 MDHEN and CDR2 SYDVKM. V was pared by 5 bases and J by 4 bases, with 2 bases of the junction left unmatched. The J gene is TRBJ2-2, the V gene TRBV28, with TRBD1 identical over 9 bases. The TCR originated in a man aged 25 to 40 with type 1 diabetes. The source material was naive CD4+ T cells from blood. The CDR3 reads CASSLGQGTGELFF. The CDR3 bases are TGTGCCAGCAGTCTGGGACAGGGCACCGGGGAGCTGTTTTTT.